The 2 T cell receptor beta chains presented below share a single source sample, sequenced in a study of T cell responses to AZD1222 COVID-19 vaccine. This table comes from immunoSEQ multiplex PCR, and its TCRdb copy is limited to in-frame clones, with some not included. The data contain 150,000 to 180,000 clones, roughly nine tenths of them singletons. The specimen comprised peripheral blood, sampled on day 0 of AZD1222 vaccination. These receptors came from an adult in good health.

The rearrangement links TRBV23-1 to TRBJ2-5, with 9 bases aligning to TRBD2. TRBV23-1 is recorded as an ORF, its role being uncertain. Unmatched junction bases numbered 8, after V lost 1 base and J lost 5 bases. The CDR3 spans 16 residues. CDR3 in DNA: TGCGCCAGCAGTCAATTGCGGCGGGGGGGCCCTGAGACCCAGTACTTC. This translates into CASSQLRRGGPETQYF.

The chain joins TRBV5-4 to TRBJ2-5; D unclear. With 4 bases removed from V and 4 bases from J, the gap between germline ends came to 8 bases. The CDR3 length is 12 residues. The V gene's germline CDR1 is SGHNT and CDR2 YYREEE (reference sequence). As DNA, the CDR3 is TGTGCCAGCAGCCCCGGGTTAGAGACCCAGTACTTC. Its protein is CASSPGLETQYF.